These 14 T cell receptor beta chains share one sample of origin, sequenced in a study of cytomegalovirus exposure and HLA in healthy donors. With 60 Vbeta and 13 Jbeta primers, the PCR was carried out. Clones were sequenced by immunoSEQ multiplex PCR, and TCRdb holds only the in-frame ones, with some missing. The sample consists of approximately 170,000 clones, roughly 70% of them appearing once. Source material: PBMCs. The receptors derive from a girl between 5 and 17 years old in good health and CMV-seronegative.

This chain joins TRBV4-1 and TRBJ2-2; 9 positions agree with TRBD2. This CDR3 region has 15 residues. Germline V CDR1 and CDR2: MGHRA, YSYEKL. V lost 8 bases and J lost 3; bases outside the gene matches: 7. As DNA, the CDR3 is TGCGCCAGCGGTCCGGGACTAGCTTACACCGGGGAGCTGTTTTTT. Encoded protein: CASGPGLAYTGELFF.

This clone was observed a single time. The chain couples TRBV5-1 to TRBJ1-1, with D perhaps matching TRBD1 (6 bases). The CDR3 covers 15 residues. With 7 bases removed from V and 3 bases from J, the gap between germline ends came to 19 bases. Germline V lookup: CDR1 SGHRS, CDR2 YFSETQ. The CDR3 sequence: CASRLMGARDTEAFF. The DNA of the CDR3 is TGCGCCAGCCGACTAATGGGGGCAAGGGACACTGAAGCTTTCTTT.

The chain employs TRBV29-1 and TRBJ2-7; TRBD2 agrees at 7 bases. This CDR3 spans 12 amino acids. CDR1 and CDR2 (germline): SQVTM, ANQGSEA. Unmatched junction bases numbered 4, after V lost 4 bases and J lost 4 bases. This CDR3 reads CSVAGGGYEQYF. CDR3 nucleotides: TGCAGCGTTGCAGGCGGGGGTTACGAGCAGTACTTC.

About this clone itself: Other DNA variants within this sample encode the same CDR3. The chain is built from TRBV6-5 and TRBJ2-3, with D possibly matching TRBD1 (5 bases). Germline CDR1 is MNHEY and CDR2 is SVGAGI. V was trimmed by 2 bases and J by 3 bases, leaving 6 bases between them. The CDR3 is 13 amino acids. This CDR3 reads CASSYQGTDTQYF. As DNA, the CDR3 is TGTGCCAGCAGTTACCAGGGTACAGATACGCAGTATTTT.

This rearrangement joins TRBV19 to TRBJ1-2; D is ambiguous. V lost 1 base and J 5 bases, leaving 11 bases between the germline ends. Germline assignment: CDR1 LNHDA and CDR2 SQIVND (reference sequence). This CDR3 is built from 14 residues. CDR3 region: CASSIGAGDYGYTF. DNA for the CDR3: TGTGCCAGTAGTATAGGGGCCGGGGATTATGGCTACACCTTC.

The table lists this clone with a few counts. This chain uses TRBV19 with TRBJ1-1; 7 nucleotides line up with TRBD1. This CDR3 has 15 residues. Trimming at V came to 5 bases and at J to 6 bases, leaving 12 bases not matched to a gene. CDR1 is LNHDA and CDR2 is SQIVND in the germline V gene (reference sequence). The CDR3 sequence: CASSPDRGRAAEAFF. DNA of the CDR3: TGTGCCAGTAGTCCCGATAGGGGGCGGGCGGCTGAAGCTTTCTTT.

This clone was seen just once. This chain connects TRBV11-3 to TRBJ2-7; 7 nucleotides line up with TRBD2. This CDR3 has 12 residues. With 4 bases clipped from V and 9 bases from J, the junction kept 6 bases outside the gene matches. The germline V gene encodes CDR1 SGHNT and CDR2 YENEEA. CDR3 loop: CASSSGTMAQYF. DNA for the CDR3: TGTGCCAGCAGCTCCGGGACTATGGCGCAGTACTTC.

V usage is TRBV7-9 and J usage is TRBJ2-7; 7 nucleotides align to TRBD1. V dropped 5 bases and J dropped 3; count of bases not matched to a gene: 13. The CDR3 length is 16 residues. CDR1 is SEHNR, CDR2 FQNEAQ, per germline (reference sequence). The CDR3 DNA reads TGTGCCAGCAGCGACTTGACAGGGTCCCTGGACTACGAGCAGTACTTC. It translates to CASSDLTGSLDYEQYF.

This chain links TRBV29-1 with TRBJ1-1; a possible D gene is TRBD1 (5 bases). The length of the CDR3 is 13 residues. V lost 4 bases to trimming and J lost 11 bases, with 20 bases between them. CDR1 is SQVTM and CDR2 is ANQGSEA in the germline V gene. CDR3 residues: CSVALEGVGRAFF. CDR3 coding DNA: TGCAGCGTTGCTCTGGAGGGAGTGGGGCGGGCTTTCTTT. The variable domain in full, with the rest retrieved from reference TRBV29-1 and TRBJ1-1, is SAVISQKPSRDICQRGTSLTIQCQVDSQVTMMFWYRQQPGQSLTLIATANQGSEATYESGFVIDKFPISRPNLTFSTLTVSNMSPEDSSIYLCSVALEGVGRAFFGQGTRLTVV.

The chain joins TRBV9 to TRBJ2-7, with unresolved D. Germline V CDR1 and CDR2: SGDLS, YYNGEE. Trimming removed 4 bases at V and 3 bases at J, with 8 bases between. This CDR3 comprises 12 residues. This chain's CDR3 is CASSTGSYEQYF. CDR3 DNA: TGTGCCAGCAGCACCGGTAGCTACGAGCAGTACTTC.

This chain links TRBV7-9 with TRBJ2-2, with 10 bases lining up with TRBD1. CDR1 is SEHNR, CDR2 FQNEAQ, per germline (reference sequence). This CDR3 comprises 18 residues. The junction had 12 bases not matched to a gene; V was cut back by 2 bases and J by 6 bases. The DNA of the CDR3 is TGTGCCAGCAGCTTAAGACAGGGGGCCCGTGTAGGAGCCGGGGAGCTGTTTTTT. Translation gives CASSLRQGARVGAGELFF.

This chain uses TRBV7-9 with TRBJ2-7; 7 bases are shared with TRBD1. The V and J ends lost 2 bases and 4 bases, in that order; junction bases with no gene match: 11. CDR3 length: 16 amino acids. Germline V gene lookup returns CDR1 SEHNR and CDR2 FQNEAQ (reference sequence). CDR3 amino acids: CASSLTPQGTDYEQYF. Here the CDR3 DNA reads TGTGCCAGCAGCTTAACTCCACAGGGGACAGATTACGAGCAGTACTTC.

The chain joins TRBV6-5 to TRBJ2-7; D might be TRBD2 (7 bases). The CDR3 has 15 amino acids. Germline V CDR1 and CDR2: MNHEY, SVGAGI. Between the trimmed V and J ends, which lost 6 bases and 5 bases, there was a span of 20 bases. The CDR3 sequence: CASSQVRGAGDEQYF. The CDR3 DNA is TGTGCCAGCAGCCAAGTGAGGGGGGCGGGAGACGAGCAGTACTTC.

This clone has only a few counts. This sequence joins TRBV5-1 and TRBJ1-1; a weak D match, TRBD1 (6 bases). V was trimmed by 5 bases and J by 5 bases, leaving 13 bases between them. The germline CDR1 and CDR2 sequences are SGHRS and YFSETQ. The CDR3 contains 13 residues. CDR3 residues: CASRSTGRTEAFF. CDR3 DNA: TGCGCCAGCAGGTCAACAGGGCGGACTGAAGCTTTCTTT.